This T cell receptor beta chain comes out of a study of blood T cell repertoires in COVID-19. Overall study context: Samples taken during acute and convalescent COVID-19 were collected in the United States, Italy and Spain. PBMCs, B-cell-depleted T cells, or T cells were the source of the cDNA or gDNA that made up the material.

Original methodology: Nucleated cell number was recorded as an estimate derived from reference gene primer amplification. The data were produced by immunoSEQ multiplex PCR, yet TCRdb's version contains in-frame clones alone and is incomplete. V, J and clone size were drawn from that table, and D and trimming were deduced from the DNA. Among about 270,000 clones listed, approximately 80% were seen once. Germline loops: CDR1 MNHNS, CDR2 SASEGT. The CDR3 is 13 residues long. V shed 3 bases, J shed 4 bases, and the junction held 0 bases outside the gene matches. The sample holds one count of this clone. Additional DNA sequences in this sample encode the identical CDR3.

The rearrangement links TRBV6-1 to TRBJ1-5; the match to TRBD1 covers 7 bases. The clonotype comes from a woman aged 45-59 years with active or convalescent COVID-19. The material sequenced was peripheral blood. The CDR3 sequence is CASSDRGNQPQHF. Here the CDR3 DNA reads TGTGCCAGCAGTGACAGGGGGAATCAGCCCCAGCATTTT.